Listed here is a single T cell receptor (beta chain). The data were taken from a study of blood T cell repertoires in COVID-19. The table came from immunoSEQ multiplex PCR; TCRdb's copy has only in-frame clones and leaves some out. The table has about 250,000 clones, around four fifths seen once. This sequence was found in a man at least 80 years old with acute or convalescent COVID-19. Sequencing input: peripheral blood.

CDR3 sequence (DNA): TGTGCCACCAGGCATCCCGGTGAATGCTTTTTGGACACACCGAATCAGCCCCAGCATTTT. It specifies CATRHPGECFLDTPNQPQHF. The chain couples TRBV24-1 to TRBJ1-5; tentative D call: TRBD1 (5 bases). Germline CDR1 and CDR2: KGHDR and SFDVKD. The CDR3 consists of 20 residues. The V end lost 7 bases, the J end lost 4 bases, and 31 bases lay between the germline ends.